The present entry profiles one TCR beta chain with its context. There are 15 residues in the CDR3. The germline V and J ends were trimmed by 2 bases and 2 bases, with 10 bases remaining between them. Germline V gene sequence: CDR1 SGDLS, CDR2 YYNGEE. This sample was taken from a study of blood T cell repertoires in COVID-19. Turning to the study itself: T cells, B-cell-depleted T cells, or PBMCs provided the cDNA or gDNA that served as material.

In the source study's methods: Researchers report that nucleated cell counts were estimated from reference gene primer amplification. Sequencing was performed with immunoSEQ multiplex PCR; in TCRdb, only in-frame clones are kept and a portion is missing. That table supplies the V and J calls and clone size; D and trimming were determined from the DNA. The table has 100,000 or so clones, about 89% seen once. Sequenced input: peripheral blood. The rearrangement links TRBV9 to TRBJ2-2; D might be TRBD1 (5 bases). The sequence was collected from a man aged 45-65 years with active COVID-19. DNA of the CDR3: TGTGCCAGCAGCGTCTCGCAGGGTAACACCGGGGAGCTGTTTTTT. This codes for CASSVSQGNTGELFF.